This T cell receptor (beta chain) is from a study of blood T cell repertoires in COVID-19. Sequencing was performed with immunoSEQ multiplex PCR; in TCRdb, only in-frame clones are kept and a portion is missing. Of 470,000 or so clones in the sample, around nine tenths were seen once. There are 14 residues in the CDR3. Trimming shortened V by 8 bases and J by 10 bases, and 21 bases separated the two germline ends. Looked up from germline, CDR1 is MDHEN and CDR2 is SYDVKM. This sequence originates from a woman between 18 and 29 years old with acute COVID-19. The sample taken for sequencing was PBMCs or T cells enriched from blood (not recorded which). This chain links TRBV28 with TRBJ1-5, with D perhaps matching TRBD1 (6 bases). Written as DNA, the CDR3 is TGTGCCAGCGGGGTGGATGGCCGCAGGGGTCCCCAGCATTTT. Residues: CASGVDGRRGPQHF.